The 15 T cell receptor beta chains below all came from one sample that was sequenced in a study of blood T cell repertoires in COVID-19. This table comes from immunoSEQ multiplex PCR, and its TCRdb copy is limited to in-frame clones, with some not included. The sample contains 200,000 to 250,000 clones, 80% of which appear only once. Sequencing was done on a sample of peripheral blood. The receptor set was obtained from a woman aged 70 to 79 with acute or convalescent COVID-19.

The count of this clone is one. The gene calls are TRBV16 and TRBJ1-2; a possible D gene is TRBD1 (6 bases). CDR1 and CDR2 (germline): KGHSY, FQNENV. The length of the CDR3 is 15 residues. Trimming left V 4 bases short and J 4 bases short, with 16 bases between. The CDR3, as DNA: TGTGCCAGCAGCCTAACTACAGGGCTCGGCTATGGCTACACCTTC. It translates to CASSLTTGLGYGYTF.

The chain has TRBV30 and TRBJ1-2; possibly TRBD1 for D (5 bases). Germline assignment: CDR1 GTSNPN and CDR2 SVGIG (reference sequence). V was pared by 1 base and J by 1 base, with 7 bases between. CDR3 size: 13 residues. The DNA for the CDR3 is TGTGCCTGGAGTGGACAGTTTAACTATGGCTACACCTTC. Its protein product is CAWSGQFNYGYTF.

J is TRBJ2-3 and V is TRBV10-3; TRBD2 aligns across 13 bases. The CDR3 totals 16 residues. Trimming took 3 bases from V and 4 from J; bases not matched to a gene: 4. CDR1 is ENHRY, CDR2 SYGVKD, per germline. CDR3 DNA: TGTGCCATCAGTGAAGGACTAGCGGGAGCGTCAGATACGCAGTATTTT. It yields the protein CAISEGLAGASDTQYF.

The V call is TRBV2, the J call TRBJ1-5, with D perhaps matching TRBD1 (5 bases). Germline V gene data show CDR1 as SNHLY and CDR2 as FYNNEI. CDR3 size: 14 residues. V dropped 8 bases and J dropped 1 base, with 12 bases sitting between them. The chain's CDR3 is CASGGTLSNQPQHF. The CDR3 DNA is TGTGCCAGCGGGGGGACCCTGAGCAATCAGCCCCAGCATTTT. Complete variable domain (other parts from reference TRBV2 and TRBJ1-5): EPEVTQTPSHQVTQMGQEVILRCVPISNHLYFYWYRQILGQKVEFLVSFYNNEISEKSEIFDDQFSVERPDGSNFTLKIRSTKLEDSAMYFCASGGTLSNQPQHFGDGTRLSIL.

This chain connects TRBV19 to TRBJ1-5; D remains unclear. The germline CDR1 and CDR2 sequences are LNHDA and SQIVND (reference sequence). CDR3 length: 16 amino acids. Trimming removed 7 bases at V and 0 bases at J, with 16 bases between. CDR3 in DNA: TGTGCCAGTAATGTGGGCACAGTTTATAGCAATCAGCCCCAGCATTTT. As protein: CASNVGTVYSNQPQHF.

The chain uses TRBV12-3 or TRBV12-4 and TRBJ2-3; no clear D gene. Trimming stripped 0 bases from V and 5 bases from J, with 6 bases between. The CDR3 is 13 amino acids. The CDR3 reads CASSLAQLDTQYF. DNA of the CDR3: TGTGCCAGCAGTTTAGCCCAGTTAGATACGCAGTATTTT.

The J gene is TRBJ2-5, the V gene TRBV19; 8 nucleotides align to TRBD1. Unmatched junction bases numbered 1, after V lost 3 bases and J lost 1 base. This CDR3 has 14 amino acids. Germline CDR1 reads LNHDA; CDR2 reads SQIVND (reference sequence). CDR3 DNA: TGTGCCAGTAGTATTGGACAGGGCCAAGAGACCCAGTACTTC. It yields the protein CASSIGQGQETQYF.

V gene TRBV20-1 combines with J gene TRBJ2-1; a possible D gene is TRBD2 (5 bases). The V gene's germline CDR1 is DFQATT and CDR2 SNEGSKA (reference sequence). The CDR3 sequence is 15 residues long. The germline V and J ends were trimmed by 3 bases and 4 bases, with 16 bases remaining between them. DNA for the CDR3: TGCAGTGCTAGTCCGGGCCGGGGATCTTACAATGAGCAGTTCTTC. This translates into CSASPGRGSYNEQFF.

This chain joins TRBV7-2 and TRBJ2-3; D remains unclear. Germline V gives CDR1 SGHTA, CDR2 FQGNSA. Trimming shortened V by 0 bases and J by 6 bases, and 16 bases separated the two germline ends. The CDR3 is made up of 16 amino acids. DNA for the CDR3: TGTGCCAGCAGCTTAGCGAGAAGCGCCGGTTGGGATACGCAGTATTTT. Encoded protein: CASSLARSAGWDTQYF.

CDR3 residues: CASSVRLAGGSYNEQFF. The CDR3 coding sequence is TGTGCCAGCAGCGTCCGACTAGCGGGAGGCTCCTACAATGAGCAGTTCTTC. This chain links TRBV11-2 with TRBJ2-1; 13 bases align to TRBD2. CDR3 size: 17 residues. Unmatched junction bases numbered 4, after V lost 5 bases and J lost 0 bases. Germline assignment: CDR1 SGHAT and CDR2 FQNNGV.

The V call is TRBV7-9, the J call TRBJ1-4, with 7 bases lining up with TRBD1. V gave up 1 base and J gave up 4 bases; unmatched junction bases: 6. The germline gives CDR1 SEHNR, CDR2 FQNEAQ (reference sequence). This CDR3 region has 16 residues. The CDR3 spells CASSLELAGGNEKLFF. The CDR3 DNA is TGTGCCAGCAGCTTAGAATTAGCAGGGGGTAATGAAAAACTGTTTTTT.

This chain links TRBV11-3 with TRBJ2-5, with 13 bases aligning to TRBD2. CDR1 and CDR2 (germline): SGHNT, YENEEA. The V segment lost 5 bases and the J segment 4 bases; nucleotides outside the gene matches: 13. The CDR3 runs 18 residues. Written as DNA, the CDR3 is TGTGCCAGCAGCGACCGGACTAGCGGGAGTGGGGCCAGAGAGACCCAGTACTTC. Its protein product is CASSDRTSGSGARETQYF.

The V gene is TRBV28, the J gene TRBJ2-7, with D possibly matching TRBD2 (6 bases). Germline assignment: CDR1 MDHEN and CDR2 SYDVKM. Between the trimmed V and J ends, which lost 9 bases and 9 bases, there was a span of 15 bases. The CDR3 totals 11 residues. The CDR3 loop is CASSGEIVQYF. The CDR3 coding sequence is TGTGCCAGTTCGGGGGAGATCGTGCAGTACTTC. The whole variable domain, filled in from reference TRBV28 and TRBJ2-7, reads DVKVTQSSRYLVKRTGEKVFLECVQDMDHENMFWYRQDPGLGLRLIYFSYDVKMKEKGDIPEGYSVSREKKERFSLILESASTNQTSMYLCASSGEIVQYFGPGTRLTVT.

J is TRBJ2-1 and V is TRBV7-2; D remains unclear. The CDR3 totals 14 residues. The ends were cut back, 2 bases at V and 8 bases at J, with 13 bases in the middle. The V gene's germline CDR1 is SGHTA and CDR2 FQGNSA. CDR3 sequence (DNA): TGTGCCAGCAGCTTATCGGTTTCTACGGATGAGCAGTTCTTC. It codes for CASSLSVSTDEQFF. Combining the CDR3 with reference TRBV7-2 and TRBJ2-1 gives the whole variable domain GAGVSQSPSNKVTEKGKDVELRCDPISGHTALYWYRQSLGQGLEFLIYFQGNSAPDKSGLPSDRFSAERTGGSVSTLTIQRTQQEDSAVYLCASSLSVSTDEQFFGPGTRLTVL.

J is TRBJ2-7 and V is TRBV18; no reliable D call. V gave up 3 bases and J gave up 5 bases, with 17 bases separating them. The CDR3 sequence is 15 residues long. Germline V CDR1 and CDR2: KGHSH, LQKENI. CDR3 region: CASSPSVQPSNEQYF. The CDR3 DNA is TGTGCCAGCTCACCTAGTGTACAGCCCTCTAACGAGCAGTACTTC.